These 3 T cell receptor beta chains were all obtained from the same sample, sequenced in a study of a mutant IDH1 vaccine in newly diagnosed glioma. The time point was: week 11, during vaccination. The study gave 300 ug of mutant IDH1 20-mer peptide per vaccine dose, with topical imiquimod. The protocol was immunoSEQ multiplex PCR, while the TCRdb copy is restricted to in-frame clones and leaves out a portion. The table includes about 130,000 clones, roughly 75% detected once. Their recognized antigens are unknown. The sample here was PBMCs, taken from a glioma patient whose treatment included an IDH1 peptide vaccine. The receptors were sampled from a man in his forties with glioma.

The V gene is TRBV7-9, the J gene TRBJ2-5; the D gene is possibly TRBD2 (5 bases). The CDR3 is 16 amino acids. The germline gives CDR1 SEHNR, CDR2 FQNEAQ (reference sequence). V lost 5 bases, J lost 5 bases, and 21 bases lay in between. The CDR3 nucleotides read TGTGCCAGCAGCCCTATAATGAGGGCGCAAAGGGAGACCCAGTACTTC. This codes for CASSPIMRAQRETQYF.

V gene TRBV18 combines with J gene TRBJ2-7; D gene uncertain. Germline values: CDR1 KGHSH, CDR2 LQKENI. The CDR3 loop spans 12 amino acids. Trimming stripped 3 bases from V and 7 bases from J, with 10 bases between. The CDR3 coding sequence is TGTGCCAGCTCACCTAACCTGCAGGAGCAGTACTTC. It specifies CASSPNLQEQYF.

The chain recombines TRBV7-2 with TRBJ2-7, with 7 bases matching TRBD1. CDR1 is SGHTA, CDR2 FQGNSA, per germline. The CDR3 is made up of 13 amino acids. Germline trimming cut 5 bases from V and 5 bases from J; bases unmatched to any gene: 6. Written as DNA, the CDR3 is TGTGCCAGCAGCCAGAGACAGGGCGACGAGCAGTACTTC. It specifies CASSQRQGDEQYF.